Below are 17 T cell receptor beta chains sequenced from a single sample in a study of beta chain features in type 1 diabetes. TCRB transcripts that were expressed got sequenced, as all of the isolated RNA had been reverse transcribed. TCRdb keeps only in-frame clones here, not all; method: immunoSEQ multiplex PCR. Of about 350,000 clones in the sample, roughly a fifth were seen once. Sequenced material: naive CD4+ T cells from blood. Receptor source: a young woman in good health.

Here the CDR3 DNA reads TGTGCCAGCAGCCCTACTAAGGGACAGGGCAGCGATGAGCAGTTCTTC. This codes for CASSPTKGQGSDEQFF. The chain uses TRBV7-9 and TRBJ2-1, with 9 bases lining up with TRBD1. V lost 5 bases to trimming and J lost 8 bases; unmatched junction nucleotides: 13. The germline CDR1 and CDR2 sequences are SEHNR and FQNEAQ (reference sequence). The CDR3 is 16 residues long.

This clone has only a few counts. V is TRBV4-1 and J is TRBJ2-3; tentative D call: TRBD1 (6 bases). The V and J ends lost 3 bases and 1 base respectively, with 8 bases between them. There are 14 residues in the CDR3. Germline CDR1 and CDR2: MGHRA and YSYEKL. Here the CDR3 DNA reads TGCGCCAGCAGCCACCCAGGGGGCACAGATACGCAGTATTTT. It codes for CASSHPGGTDTQYF.

J is TRBJ1-1 and V is TRBV27; 8 nucleotides agree with TRBD1. J gave up 2 bases and V 5 bases, and 7 bases lay outside the gene matches. Germline CDR1 MNHEY, CDR2 SMNVEV (reference sequence). The CDR3 is 15 residues long. This chain's CDR3 is CASSERGQANTEAFF. Written as DNA, the CDR3 is TGTGCCAGCAGTGAACGGGGACAGGCCAACACTGAAGCTTTCTTT.

In this sample, this clone turned up a few times. V is TRBV6-1 and J is TRBJ1-1, with a tentative D call TRBD1 (6 bases). Trimming took 4 bases from V and 1 from J, leaving 10 bases between them. Germline V CDR1 and CDR2: MNHNS, SASEGT. The CDR3 sequence is 14 residues long. CDR3 region: CASSAGQPNTEAFF. The CDR3 nucleotides are TGTGCCAGCAGTGCCGGACAGCCGAACACTGAAGCTTTCTTT.

This chain links TRBV7-2 with TRBJ2-2; 7 bases align to TRBD1. After removal of 6 bases from V and 1 base from J, the junction contained 5 bases not matched to a gene. CDR3 length: 15 residues. The germline V gene encodes CDR1 SGHTA and CDR2 FQGNSA. The CDR3 DNA reads TGTGCCAGCAGTCTAGACAGGGTGAACACCGGGGAGCTGTTTTTT. This encodes CASSLDRVNTGELFF.

The chain uses TRBV7-2 and TRBJ2-5; possible D gene TRBD1, 6 bases. The length of the CDR3 is 14 residues. CDR1 and CDR2 from the germline V gene are SGHTA and FQGNSA. V lost 10 bases to trimming and J lost 2 bases, with 17 bases between them. CDR3 DNA sequence: TGTGCCACCTCCCCACAGGGCTCTCAAGAGACCCAGTACTTC. Protein sequence: CATSPQGSQETQYF.

This clone was counted between two and nine times. This chain uses TRBV15 with TRBJ2-3, with TRBD1 matching over 7 bases. The germline V gene encodes CDR1 LNHNV and CDR2 YYDKDF (reference sequence). Trimming took 4 bases from V and 6 from J; bases not matched to a gene: 10. This CDR3 has 15 amino acids. The CDR3 DNA reads TGTGCCACCAGCAAGGCAGGGGGTTGGTTGGATACGCAGTATTTT. Its protein product is CATSKAGGWLDTQYF.

This clone has a handful of counts. The chain joins TRBV9 to TRBJ2-3; TRBD2 matches 10 bases. Germline assignment: CDR1 SGDLS and CDR2 YYNGEE. V dropped 0 bases and J dropped 3; count of bases not matched to a gene: 4. This CDR3 comprises 16 residues. The DNA for the CDR3 is TGTGCCAGCAGCGTAGATAGCGGGAGGAGTACAGATACGCAGTATTTT. This encodes CASSVDSGRSTDTQYF.

V is TRBV11-2 and J is TRBJ1-5; D is perhaps TRBD1 (5 bases). V lost 1 base to trimming and J lost 1 base, with 8 bases between them. The CDR3 covers 15 residues. Germline assignment: CDR1 SGHAT and CDR2 FQNNGV. In nucleotides, the CDR3 is TGTGCCAGCAGCTTAGTGGGGGGGAGCAATCAGCCCCAGCATTTT. This sequence encodes CASSLVGGSNQPQHF.

V gene TRBV9 combines with J gene TRBJ2-5, with 9 bases lining up with TRBD2. V dropped 2 bases and J dropped 5; count of bases not matched to a gene: 7. The CDR3 has 15 amino acids. The germline gives CDR1 SGDLS, CDR2 YYNGEE. For the CDR3, the DNA is TGTGCCAGCAGCGTTGCTAGCGGGGTGGTGGAGACCCAGTACTTC. It translates to CASSVASGVVETQYF.

The chain couples TRBV5-1 to TRBJ2-1, with D perhaps TRBD2 (7 bases). Germline values: CDR1 SGHRS, CDR2 YFSETQ. The CDR3 totals 14 residues. The V end was cut by 4 bases, the J end by 8 bases, with 16 bases between. CDR3 region: CASSLSAGAYEQFF. DNA of the CDR3: TGCGCCAGCAGCCTCTCTGCGGGGGCCTATGAGCAGTTCTTC.

This clone has only a few counts. The CDR3 sequence is CASSLEPDMNTEAFF. The CDR3 DNA reads TGTGCCAGCAGCTTAGAACCAGATATGAACACTGAAGCTTTCTTT. This chain joins TRBV7-6 and TRBJ1-1; D is unclear. This CDR3 spans 15 amino acids. In germline, CDR1 is SGHVS, CDR2 FNYEAQ. V was shortened by 1 base and J by 0 bases, with 9 bases between the two germline ends.

In this sample, this clone turned up a few times. The chain uses TRBV19 and TRBJ2-1; 9 nucleotides match TRBD2. The CDR3 spans 17 residues. J gave up 0 bases and V 4 bases, and 7 bases lay outside the gene matches. Germline V gives CDR1 LNHDA, CDR2 SQIVND (reference sequence). CDR3 loop: CASSSGRAVFSYNEQFF. The CDR3 DNA reads as TGTGCCAGTAGTAGCGGGAGGGCTGTCTTCTCCTACAATGAGCAGTTCTTC.

The chain links TRBV6-1 to TRBJ2-7; no definite D call. The CDR3 sequence is 14 residues long. V lost 5 bases, J lost 2 bases, and 13 bases lay in between. The germline gives CDR1 MNHNS, CDR2 SASEGT. The CDR3 sequence: CASSLSTGPYEQYF. CDR3 nucleotides: TGTGCCAGCAGTTTGTCGACGGGTCCCTACGAGCAGTACTTC.

V is TRBV19 and J is TRBJ1-2, with 10 bases fitting TRBD1. This CDR3 contains 15 residues. V gave up 4 bases and J gave up 7 bases; unmatched junction bases: 9. Germline-derived CDR1 and CDR2 are LNHDA and SQIVND (reference sequence). The CDR3 sequence: CASSSRDRGSAGYTF. DNA for the CDR3: TGTGCCAGTAGTAGTAGGGACAGGGGTTCGGCTGGCTACACCTTC.

The chain employs TRBV29-1 and TRBJ1-1; 7 bases align to TRBD1. The CDR3 extends over 13 amino acids. Germline V CDR1 and CDR2: SQVTM, ANQGSEA. Trimming removed 2 bases from V and 4 bases from J; junction bases left unmatched: 4. The CDR3 sequence is CSVEQTGSTEAFF. For the CDR3, the DNA is TGCAGCGTTGAACAGACAGGGAGCACTGAAGCTTTCTTT.

The chain is built from TRBV7-9 and TRBJ1-6, with 9 nucleotides matching TRBD1. V was clipped by 3 bases and J by 8 bases; unmatched bases: 5. Germline assignment: CDR1 SEHNR and CDR2 FQNEAQ (reference sequence). The CDR3 consists of 15 residues. Here the CDR3 DNA reads TGTGCCAGCAGCTTCGGGACAGGGAGAGATTCACCCCTCCACTTT. As protein: CASSFGTGRDSPLHF.